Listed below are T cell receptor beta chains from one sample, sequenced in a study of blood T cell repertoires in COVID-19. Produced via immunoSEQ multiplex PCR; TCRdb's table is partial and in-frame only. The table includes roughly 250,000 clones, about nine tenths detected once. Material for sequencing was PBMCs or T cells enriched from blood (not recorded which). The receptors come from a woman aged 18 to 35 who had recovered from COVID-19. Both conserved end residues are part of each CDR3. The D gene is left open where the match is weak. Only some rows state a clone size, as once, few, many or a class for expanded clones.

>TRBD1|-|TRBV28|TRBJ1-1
TGTGCCAGCAGTCCAACGGGACAGGGGGCAAACACTGAAGCTTTCTTT
CASSPTGQGANTEAFF
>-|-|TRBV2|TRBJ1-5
TGTGCCAGCAGTGGTATGACAGCGAATCAGCCCCAGCATTTT
CASSGMTANQPQHF
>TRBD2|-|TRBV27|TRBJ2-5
TGTGCCAGCAGTCAGAGCGGGGGGGGGCGGGGGACCCAGTACTTC
CASSQSGGGRGTQYF
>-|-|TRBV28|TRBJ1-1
TGTGCCAGCAGATCCCCAGGGAGGGTGGGCACTGAAGCTTTCTTT
CASRSPGRVGTEAFF
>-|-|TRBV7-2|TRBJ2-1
TGTGCCAGCAGCCCCTGGGGGTCGACTAGACAGCAGTTCTTC
CASSPWGSTRQQFF
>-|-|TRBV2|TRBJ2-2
TGTGCCAGCAGTGCCAAAGAAGGCGGGGGCTCGGCCGGGGAGCTGTTTTTT
CASSAKEGGGSAGELFF
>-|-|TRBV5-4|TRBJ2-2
TGTGCCAGCAGCTACACAGGGTCAACGGGGGAGCTGTTTTTT
CASSYTGSTGELFF
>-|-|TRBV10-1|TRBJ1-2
TGCGCCAGCGGGGCAAACTATGGCTACACCTTC
CASGANYGYTF
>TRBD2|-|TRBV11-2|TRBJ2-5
TGTGCCAGCAGCAGCCGACTAGCGGGGGAGGAGACCCAGTACTTC
CASSSRLAGEETQYF
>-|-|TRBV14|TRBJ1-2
TGTGCCAGCAGCCAAGGAAGAGGGGGCTATGGCTACACCTTC
CASSQGRGGYGYTF
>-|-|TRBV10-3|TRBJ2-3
TGTGCCATCCTTAGCGGAGCCGACACAGATACGCAGTATTTT
CAILSGADTDTQYF
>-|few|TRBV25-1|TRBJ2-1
TGTGCCAGCAGTGTCGGGGTCCCTCTGCTCTTC
CASSVGVPLLF
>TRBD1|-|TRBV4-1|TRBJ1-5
TGCGCCAGCAGCACAACCAAGGGGGCAGGGGGACAGCCCCAGCATTTT
CASSTTKGAGGQPQHF
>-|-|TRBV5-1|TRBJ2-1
TGCGCCAGCAGCTTGCGAGGCGGGGTTTACAATGAGCAGTTCTTC
CASSLRGGVYNEQFF
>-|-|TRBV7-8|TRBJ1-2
TGTGCCAGCAGCCCCCTGACAGGAAACTATGGCTACACCTTC
CASSPLTGNYGYTF
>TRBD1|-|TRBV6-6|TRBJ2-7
TGTGCCAGCAGGCCGGACAGGAGGTTCTACGAGCAGTACTTC
CASRPDRRFYEQYF
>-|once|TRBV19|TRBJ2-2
TGTGCCAGTAGTGTCAGCGCCCACACCGGGGAGCTGTTTTTT
CASSVSAHTGELFF
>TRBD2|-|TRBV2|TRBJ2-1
TGTGCCAGCAGCAGGACTAGCGCCTACAATGAGCAGTTCTTC
CASSRTSAYNEQFF
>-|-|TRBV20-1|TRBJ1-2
TGCAGTGCTGTTCTGGGCGGCTACACCTTC
CSAVLGGYTF
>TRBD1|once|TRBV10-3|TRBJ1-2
TGTGCCACAGCGTTGGGGCAGGGGGGAGATGGCTACACCTTC
CATALGQGGDGYTF
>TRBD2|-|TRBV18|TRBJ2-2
TGTGCCAGCTCACCCTTCCTAGCGGGAGAGACCGGGGAGCTGTTTTTT
CASSPFLAGETGELFF
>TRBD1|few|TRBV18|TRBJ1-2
TGTGCCAGCTCACCACGTTCCGGGACAGCAGCTAACTATGGCTACACCTTC
CASSPRSGTAANYGYTF
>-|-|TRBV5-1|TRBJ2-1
TGCGCCAGCAGCACCCGACAGACCAATGAGCAGTTCTTC
CASSTRQTNEQFF
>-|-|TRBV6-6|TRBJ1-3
TGTGCCAGCAGTTACGGGCAGGGAGGAAACACCATATATTTT
CASSYGQGGNTIYF
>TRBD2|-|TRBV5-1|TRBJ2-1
TGCGCCAGCAGCTTCCCGACTAGCGGGAGGGCCGATCCCTACAATGAGCAGTTCTTC
CASSFPTSGRADPYNEQFF
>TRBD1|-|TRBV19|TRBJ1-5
TGTGCCAGTTCAGGGGGTCTCGGAGGGGGCGGACAGCCCCAGCATTTT
CASSGGLGGGGQPQHF
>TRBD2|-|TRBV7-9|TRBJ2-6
TGTGCCAGCACCTCACTAGCGGCCAATTCTGGGGCCAACGTCCTGACTTTC
CASTSLAANSGANVLTF
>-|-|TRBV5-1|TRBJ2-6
TGCGCCAGCAGCGTAGGGGGATCTGGGGCCAACGTCCTGACTTTC
CASSVGGSGANVLTF
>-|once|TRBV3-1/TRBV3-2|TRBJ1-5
TGTGCCAGCAGCCAAGGCGTTTCCCGGCCCCAGCATTTT
CASSQGVSRPQHF
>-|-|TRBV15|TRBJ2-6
TGTGCCACTGCGGCGAGGGCTGGGGCCAACGTCCTGACTTTC
CATAARAGANVLTF
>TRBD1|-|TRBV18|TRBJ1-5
TGTGCCAGCTCCCCCCGGGACAGGGGGGACAATCAGCCCCAGCATTTT
CASSPRDRGDNQPQHF
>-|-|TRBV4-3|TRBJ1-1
TGCGCCAGCAGCCAAGATCCGGCCAGGGCCACTGAAGCTTTCTTT
CASSQDPARATEAFF
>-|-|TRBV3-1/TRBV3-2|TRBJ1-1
TGTGCCAGCAGCCAACTCCTCAGGAACGAGGGTGAAGCTTTCTTT
CASSQLLRNEGEAFF
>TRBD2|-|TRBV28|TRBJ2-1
TGTGCCAGCAGTTTGCGAGCCGCGGGGGGCTTTCGGAATGAGCAGTTCTTC
CASSLRAAGGFRNEQFF
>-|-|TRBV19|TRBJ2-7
TGTGCCAGTAGTATGTTCGAAGCAGGCGAGCAGTACTTC
CASSMFEAGEQYF
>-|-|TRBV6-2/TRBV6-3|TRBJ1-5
TGTGCCAGCAGTTATTTATCTAGCAATCAGCCCCAGCATTTT
CASSYLSSNQPQHF
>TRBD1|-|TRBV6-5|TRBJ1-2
TGTGCCAGCAGTTACGGGGACAGGGGTCTTTATGGCTACACCTTC
CASSYGDRGLYGYTF
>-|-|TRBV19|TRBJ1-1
TGTGCCAGTAGCTCCCTGACAGGAAAAGTAGGGAAAGCTTTCTTT
CASSSLTGKVGKAFF
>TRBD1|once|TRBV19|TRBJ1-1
TGTGCCAGTAAGGGGACAGGGGGCCTGAACACTGAAGCTTTCTTT
CASKGTGGLNTEAFF
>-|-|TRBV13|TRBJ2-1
TGTGCCGCTCGGAGCCTTGGCGGCAATGAGCAGTTCTTC
CAARSLGGNEQFF
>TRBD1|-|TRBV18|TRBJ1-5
TGTGCCAGCTCACCGGGACAGGGCCGTGGTCAGCCCCAGCATTTT
CASSPGQGRGQPQHF
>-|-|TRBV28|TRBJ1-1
TGTGCCAGCAGTCAGTCTAGGGAGGCTTTCTTT
CASSQSREAFF
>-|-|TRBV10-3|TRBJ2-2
TGTGCCATCAGTGATTCGGGCACCGGGGAGCTGTTTTTT
CAISDSGTGELFF
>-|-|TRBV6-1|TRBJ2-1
TGTGCCAGCAGTGAGCGGCAGGGGACCTACAATGAGCAGTTCTTC
CASSERQGTYNEQFF
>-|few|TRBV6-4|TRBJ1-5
TGTGCCAGCAGTGAGTCGGACGGGGATCAGCCCCAGCATTTT
CASSESDGDQPQHF
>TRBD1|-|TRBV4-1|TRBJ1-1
TGCGCCAGCAGCCAGTCAACCGGGACAGGACAAGCTTTCTTT
CASSQSTGTGQAFF
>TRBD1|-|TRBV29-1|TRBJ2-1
TGCAGCGTTGATAGGACAGGGGGCGGCTTCGACTCCTACAATGAGCAGTTCTTC
CSVDRTGGGFDSYNEQFF
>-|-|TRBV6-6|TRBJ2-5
TGTGCCAGCAGTCCCCGATCGTGGACGGTAACAGGGGAGACCCAGTACTTC
CASSPRSWTVTGETQYF
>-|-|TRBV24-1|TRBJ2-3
TGTGCCACCAGTGATTTGCCACAGGGAACAGATACGCAGTATTTT
CATSDLPQGTDTQYF
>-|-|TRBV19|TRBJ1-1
TGTGCCAGTAGTTGGGGGGGCGCCGTTACTGAAGCTTTCTTT
CASSWGGAVTEAFF
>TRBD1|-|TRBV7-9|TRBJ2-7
TGTGCCAGCAGCTCGACCGGGACAGGGGGCGGATACGAGCAGTACTTC
CASSSTGTGGGYEQYF
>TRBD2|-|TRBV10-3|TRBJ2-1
TGTGCCATCAGTCTCCCCCGACTAGCGGGAGTTAGCGATGAGCAGTTCTTC
CAISLPRLAGVSDEQFF
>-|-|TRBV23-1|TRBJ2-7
TGCGCCAGCAGGCAGCAGGTCCTGGGCGAGCAGTACTTC
CASRQQVLGEQYF
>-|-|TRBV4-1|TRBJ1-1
TGCGCCAGCAGGGGCGACAGGAACACTGAAGCTTTCTTT
CASRGDRNTEAFF
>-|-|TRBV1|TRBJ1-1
TGCACCAGCAGCCAAGAACGGGGTGACACTGAAGCTTTCTTT
CTSSQERGDTEAFF
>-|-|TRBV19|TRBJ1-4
TGTGCCAGTCGTGCGAGGGCCCGCGCAACTAATGAAAAACTGTTTTTT
CASRARARATNEKLFF
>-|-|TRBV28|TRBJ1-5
TGTGCCAGCAGTCTACAGGTCCAGCCCCAGCATTTT
CASSLQVQPQHF